The rows below give T cell receptor beta chains drawn from one sample of a study of cytotoxic CD8 clonotypes in ibrutinib-treated CLL. Sequenced by immunoSEQ multiplex PCR; TCRdb stores in-frame clones only, minus some. This sample has approximately 84,000 clones; around 79% occur once, and the top ten carry about 4.4%. The sample here was PBMCs, taken after 12 months of ibrutinib treatment. The receptors were sampled from a human donor with chronic lymphocytic leukemia. CDR3s leave out the opening cysteine and the closing phenylalanine or tryptophan. Fields, in order: clone size, J gene, V gene, CDR3 protein. For some rows the clone size is stated as once, few or many, or as a class when expanded; others skip it.

few | TRBJ2-3 | TRBV6-5 | ASSGGDMHAQY
NA | TRBJ1-5 | TRBV7-3 | ASSLRGRVLGNQPQH
NA | TRBJ1-2 | TRBV18 | ASSPPAQGNYGYT
once | TRBJ1-1 | TRBV6-5 | ASSYSQQGVKAF
NA | TRBJ1-1 | TRBV18 | ASSPGDRGRTEAF
NA | TRBJ2-3 | TRBV9 | ASSVSPGHTDTQY
NA | TRBJ2-1 | TRBV27 | ASSNTGGGEQF
NA | TRBJ2-5 | TRBV30 | AWGRDRGGGFQETQY
NA | TRBJ2-6 | TRBV4-1 | ASSQDQVTGANVLT
NA | TRBJ1-5 | TRBV7-2 | ASSLVGGGAGGQPQH
NA | TRBJ2-3 | TRBV4-1 | ASSRGTGGHTDTQY
few | TRBJ1-2 | TRBV28 | ASSPGTELYGYT
NA | TRBJ2-3 | TRBV6-5 | ASSYRGGGTDTQY
NA | TRBJ2-4 | TRBV19 | ASSPSGPSGVQY
NA | TRBJ1-1 | TRBV28 | ASTLGATSIAF
NA | TRBJ2-3 | TRBV7-2 | ASSPPAGQGSDTQY
NA | TRBJ1-5 | TRBV27 | ASSRIPREVQPQH
NA | TRBJ2-3 | TRBV6-5 | ASSSHGGSTDTQY
NA | TRBJ2-7 | TRBV6-1 | ASSARTGGAKQY
NA | TRBJ1-2 | TRBV18 | ASSRDDLNGYT
NA | TRBJ2-3 | TRBV19 | ASSGQGRGTDTQY
NA | TRBJ2-2 | TRBV5-1 | ASSLQHLELTGELF
NA | TRBJ2-4 | TRBV19 | ASSIRGTPRRPNIQY
NA | TRBJ1-6 | TRBV27 | ASSLFAASSYNSPLH
NA | TRBJ2-6 | TRBV15 | ATSRVRGGANVLT
few | TRBJ2-7 | TRBV21-1 | AITTGQGGEQY
few | TRBJ1-2 | TRBV6-6 | ASSPHRANYGYT
few | TRBJ2-2 | TRBV19 | ASSTLRQGGTGELF
few | TRBJ1-2 | TRBV13 | ASGPGPSYGYT
NA | TRBJ2-3 | TRBV11-2 | ASGGVLAGGADTQY
NA | TRBJ2-5 | TRBV5-8 | ASSLGGASGGLDQETQY
NA | TRBJ2-3 | TRBV30 | AWSLGQSTDTQY
NA | TRBJ2-5 | TRBV10-3 | AIGTAEETQY
NA | TRBJ1-5 | TRBV7-2 | ASSRGAGRDQPQH
few | TRBJ2-3 | TRBV9 | ASSPSIGAGLDTQY
NA | TRBJ1-6 | TRBV9 | ASSVAGRDNSPLH
NA | TRBJ1-6 | TRBV27 | ASSLDSQGAGSYNSPLH
NA | TRBJ1-2 | TRBV6-5 | ASGRQGQMGYGYT
NA | TRBJ1-6 | TRBV5-1 | ASSSFDTNSPLH
NA | TRBJ2-4 | TRBV7-2 | ASNPAGGGNIQY
NA | TRBJ1-3 | TRBV19 | ASSPDSTDTIY
NA | TRBJ1-1 | TRBV6-5 | ASSYGQPNTEAF
NA | TRBJ2-2 | TRBV6-5 | ASTGGNTGELF
few | TRBJ2-7 | TRBV27 | ASSLSSRSSSYEQY
once | TRBJ1-5 | TRBV30 | AWRETGGGSNQPQH
NA | TRBJ1-1 | TRBV15 | ATSFRPSVPNTEAF
NA | TRBJ1-2 | TRBV14 | ASSWGGNYGYT
NA | TRBJ2-5 | TRBV9 | ASSVQGQETQY
NA | TRBJ1-2 | TRBV11-2 | ASSLVVASLNGYT
NA | TRBJ2-5 | TRBV6-6 | ASSYGTSQETQY